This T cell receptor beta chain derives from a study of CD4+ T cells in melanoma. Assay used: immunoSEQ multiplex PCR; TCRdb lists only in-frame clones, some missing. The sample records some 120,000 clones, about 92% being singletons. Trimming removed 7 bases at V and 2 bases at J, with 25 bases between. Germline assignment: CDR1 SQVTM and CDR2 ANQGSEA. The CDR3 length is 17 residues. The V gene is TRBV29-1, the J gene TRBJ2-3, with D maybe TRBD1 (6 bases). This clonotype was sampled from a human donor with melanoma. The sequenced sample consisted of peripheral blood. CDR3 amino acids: CSAREVETGQHTDTQYF. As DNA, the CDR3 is TGCAGCGCCCGCGAGGTAGAGACTGGACAGCACACAGATACGCAGTATTTT.